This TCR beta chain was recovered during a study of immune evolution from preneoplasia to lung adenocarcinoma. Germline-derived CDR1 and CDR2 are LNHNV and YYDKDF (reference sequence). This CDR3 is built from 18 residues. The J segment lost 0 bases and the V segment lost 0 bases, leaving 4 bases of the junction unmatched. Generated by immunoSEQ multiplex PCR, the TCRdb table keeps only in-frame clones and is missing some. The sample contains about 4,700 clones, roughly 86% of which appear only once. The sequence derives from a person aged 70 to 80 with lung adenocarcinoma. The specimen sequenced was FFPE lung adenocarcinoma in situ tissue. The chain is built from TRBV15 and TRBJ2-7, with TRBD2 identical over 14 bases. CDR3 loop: CATSRDRTSGRSSYEQYF. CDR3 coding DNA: TGTGCCACCAGCAGAGATCGGACTAGCGGGAGGTCCTCCTACGAGCAGTACTTC.